The T cell receptor (beta chain) under discussion was sequenced for a study of shared clonotypes between healthy human individuals (dated by TCRdb to the early 2020s). With regard to the full study: A few men and two women, aged 18 to 49 years, made up the cohort. To estimate repertoire size and how much clonotypes are shared between individuals, the study performed deep sequencing of blood TCR repertoires from roughly five healthy adults. Different laboratories and diverse techniques were used to prepare libraries and sequence TCR repertoires, to increase sequencing depth and limit assay-specific biases. Per donor, leukapheresis produced somewhere between about 0.9 and 9.5 billion PBMCs.

Using the deep immunoSEQ assay, TCR CDR3 regions were amplified from genomic DNA by multiplex PCR. Genomic DNA extracted from each cell subset was distributed evenly over all wells of several immunoSEQ 96-well plates, and each plate served as one replicate. Each replicate PCR for unsorted PBMC received about 310 ng genomic DNA, equal to tens of thousands of T cell genomes. Ten immunoSEQ deep assay plates were used to sequence the unsorted PBMC genomic DNA. The purified libraries were quantified using a Qubit 3.0 fluorometer, sized with a Bioanalyzer 2100, and then quantified again using the KAPA Library Quantification kit. Each immunoSEQ 96-well plate was sequenced on its own single-read 150-cycle Illumina NextSeq 550 flow cell. In the paper's pipeline: Because the immunoSEQ output held only junctional sequences and lacked quality scores, the filtering could not match the filtering applied to full-length reads. To assign V/J genes and CDR3, sequences were annotated using PyIR, a Python wrapper for IgBLAST v1.9, with IMGT germline references. Reads with weak V/J assignments (E-value above 1e-6), missing CDR3, stop codons, out-of-frame junctions, or ambiguous translated residues were removed. V3J clonotypes were defined as sequences sharing the same inferred V gene, J gene, and CDR3 amino acid sequence. The percentage overlap between two repertoires was calculated by dividing the number of shared unique clonotypes by the size of the smaller repertoire. Richness of each repertoire was evaluated using RTK rarefaction, the Chao1 estimator, and Recon v2.1 estimates of unobserved clonotypes. TCRdb retrieved this table from immuneACCESS and kept in-frame rearrangements only. Not all clones are present; in checked studies, unresolved V genes account for under half, and no reason is known for the remainder. D and trimming were read from the DNA, whereas the V and J calls and clone size are those reported in that table. The sample table lists around 480,000 clones, roughly 85% of them with a count of one. Around 12% of the sample goes to the ten largest clones.

Trimming removed 6 bases from V and 0 bases from J; the gene matches leave 5 bases unexplained. From the cysteine up to the phenylalanine, the CDR3 has a length of 15 residues. Solely the CDR3 DNA is kept, with 45 bases framed from the first base. For CDR1 and CDR2, the germline V gene lists SNHLY and FYNNEI. Donors were healthy HIV-negative adults with no recently reported acute infections or vaccinations. Every donor was a Caucasian adult residing in Nashville, Tennessee, USA. For unsorted samples, about 87 million PBMCs were counted, and genomic DNA was extracted using the QIAamp DNA Blood Mini kit. After blood collection by leukapheresis, PBMCs were isolated using Ficoll-Histopaque density gradient centrifugation and then cryopreserved in the vapor phase of liquid nitrogen. In regard to this clone: Its target antigen remains unknown. Per-base quality was not reported, and no clone a single base away is much larger than it.

Overall study outcomes, separate from this receptor: The small number of donors limited the genetic and exposure-history diversity represented. Sampling was restricted to blood, and TCR repertoires in tissues likely differ from the TCR repertoires found in blood. Pairwise subsampling indicated that sequencing depth was expected to affect the degree of clonotype sharing among donors.

Source material: PBMCs. The TCR was taken from a woman aged 35 to 49 in good health. Some clones in this sample may be carry-over from other donors' samples. The chain is made from TRBV2 and TRBJ2-1, with 7 bases aligning to TRBD1. The encoded CDR3 is CASSPTGYSYNEQFF. Read as DNA, the sequence is TGTGCCAGCAGCCCGACAGGGTACTCCTACAATGAGCAGTTCTTC.